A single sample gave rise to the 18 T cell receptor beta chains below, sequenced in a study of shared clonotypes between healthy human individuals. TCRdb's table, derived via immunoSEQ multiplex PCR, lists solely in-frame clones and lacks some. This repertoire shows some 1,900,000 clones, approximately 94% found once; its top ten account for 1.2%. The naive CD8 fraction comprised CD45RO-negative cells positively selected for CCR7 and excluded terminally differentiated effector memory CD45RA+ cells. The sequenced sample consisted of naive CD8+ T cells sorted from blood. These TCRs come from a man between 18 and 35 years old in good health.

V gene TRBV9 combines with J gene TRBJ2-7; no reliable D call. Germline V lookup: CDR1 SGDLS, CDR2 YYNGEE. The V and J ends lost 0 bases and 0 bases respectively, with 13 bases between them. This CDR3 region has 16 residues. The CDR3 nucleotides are TGTGCCAGCAGCGTAGGGAGTAGCTTCTACTCCTACGAGCAGTACTTC. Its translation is CASSVGSSFYSYEQYF.

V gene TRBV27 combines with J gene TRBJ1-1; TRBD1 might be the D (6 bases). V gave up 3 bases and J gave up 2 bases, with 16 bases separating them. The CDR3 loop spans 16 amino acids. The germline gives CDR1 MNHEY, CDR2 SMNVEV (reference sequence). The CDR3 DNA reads TGTGCCAGCAGTTTGGGGGGCGGGTTATTCAACACTGAAGCTTTCTTT. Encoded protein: CASSLGGGLFNTEAFF.

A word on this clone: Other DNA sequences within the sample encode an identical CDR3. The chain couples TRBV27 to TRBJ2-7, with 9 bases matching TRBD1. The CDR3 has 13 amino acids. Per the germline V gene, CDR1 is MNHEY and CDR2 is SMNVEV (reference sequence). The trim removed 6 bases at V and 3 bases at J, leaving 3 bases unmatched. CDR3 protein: CASSRDRDYEQYF. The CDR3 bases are TGTGCCAGCAGCCGGGACAGGGACTACGAGCAGTACTTC.

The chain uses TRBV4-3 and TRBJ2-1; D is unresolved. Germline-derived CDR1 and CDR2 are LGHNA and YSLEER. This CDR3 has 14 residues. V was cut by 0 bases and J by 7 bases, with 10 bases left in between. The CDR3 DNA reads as TGCGCCAGCAGCCAAGACCTAGTGGGAAATGAGCAGTTCTTC. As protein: CASSQDLVGNEQFF.

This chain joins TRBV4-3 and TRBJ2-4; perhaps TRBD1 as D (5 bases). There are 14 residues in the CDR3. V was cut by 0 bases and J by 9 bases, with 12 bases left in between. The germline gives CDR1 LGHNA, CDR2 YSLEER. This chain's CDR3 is CASSQDRTLPIQYF. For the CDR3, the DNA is TGCGCCAGCAGCCAAGACAGGACACTGCCCATTCAGTACTTC.

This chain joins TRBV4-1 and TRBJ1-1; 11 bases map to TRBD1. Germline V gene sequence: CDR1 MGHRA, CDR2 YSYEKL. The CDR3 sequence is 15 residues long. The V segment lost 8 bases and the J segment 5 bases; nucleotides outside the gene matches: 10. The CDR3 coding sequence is TGCGCCAGCTTTGGGGACAGGGGGATAGGGACTGAAGCTTTCTTT. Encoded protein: CASFGDRGIGTEAFF.

CDR3: CASSLEASGAQLFF. The CDR3 DNA reads as TGTGCCAGCAGCTTAGAGGCTAGCGGAGCCCAATTGTTCTTC. V gene TRBV11-2 combines with J gene TRBJ2-1; 7 bases agree with TRBD2. The CDR3 totals 14 residues. Germline assignment: CDR1 SGHAT and CDR2 FQNNGV. Trimming at V came to 0 bases and at J to 15 bases, leaving 11 bases not matched to a gene.

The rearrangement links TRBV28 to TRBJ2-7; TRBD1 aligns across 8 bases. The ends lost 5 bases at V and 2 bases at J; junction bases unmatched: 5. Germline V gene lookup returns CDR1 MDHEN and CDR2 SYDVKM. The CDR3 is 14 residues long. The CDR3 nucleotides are TGTGCCAGCAGTGGGGTGGGACAGGCCTACGAGCAGTACTTC. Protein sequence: CASSGVGQAYEQYF.

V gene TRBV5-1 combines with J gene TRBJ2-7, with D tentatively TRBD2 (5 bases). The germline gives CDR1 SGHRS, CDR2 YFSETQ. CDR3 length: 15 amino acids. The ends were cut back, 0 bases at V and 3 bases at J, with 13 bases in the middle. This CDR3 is CASSLGGSINYEQYF. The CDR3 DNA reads TGCGCCAGCAGCTTGGGAGGGTCCATCAACTACGAGCAGTACTTC.

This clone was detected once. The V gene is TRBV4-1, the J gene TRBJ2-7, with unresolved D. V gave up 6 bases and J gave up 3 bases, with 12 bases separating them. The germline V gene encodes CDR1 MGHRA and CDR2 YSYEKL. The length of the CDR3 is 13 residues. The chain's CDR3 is CASSPRSSYEQYF. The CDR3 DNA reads TGCGCCAGCAGTCCAAGATCCAGCTACGAGCAGTACTTC.

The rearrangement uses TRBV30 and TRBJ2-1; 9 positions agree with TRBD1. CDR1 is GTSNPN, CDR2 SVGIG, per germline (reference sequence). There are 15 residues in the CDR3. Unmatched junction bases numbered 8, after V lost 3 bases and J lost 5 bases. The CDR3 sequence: CAWSHGQGRDNEQFF. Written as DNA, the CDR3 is TGTGCCTGGAGCCACGGACAGGGGCGGGACAATGAGCAGTTCTTC. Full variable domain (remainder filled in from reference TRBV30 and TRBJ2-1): SQTIHQWPATLVQPVGSPLSLECTVEGTSNPNLYWYRQAAGRGLQLLFYSVGIGQISSEVPQNLSASRPQDRQFILSSKKLLLSDSGFYLCAWSHGQGRDNEQFFGPGTRLTVL.

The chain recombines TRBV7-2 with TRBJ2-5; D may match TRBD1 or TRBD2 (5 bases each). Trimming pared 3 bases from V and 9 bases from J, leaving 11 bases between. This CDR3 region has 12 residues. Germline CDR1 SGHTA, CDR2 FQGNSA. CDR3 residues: CASSLGRLAQYF. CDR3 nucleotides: TGTGCCAGCAGCTTGGGACGTCTTGCCCAGTACTTC.

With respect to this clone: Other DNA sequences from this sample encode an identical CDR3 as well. This chain's CDR3 is CASSPDRGRYEQYF. CDR3 sequence (DNA): TGTGCCAGCAGCCCTGACAGGGGACGCTACGAGCAGTACTTC. The chain is built from TRBV5-4 and TRBJ2-7; TRBD1 matches at 8 bases. V shed 4 bases and J 3 bases; nucleotides not matched to a gene: 6. CDR1 is SGHNT and CDR2 is YYREEE in the germline V gene (reference sequence). CDR3 size: 14 residues.

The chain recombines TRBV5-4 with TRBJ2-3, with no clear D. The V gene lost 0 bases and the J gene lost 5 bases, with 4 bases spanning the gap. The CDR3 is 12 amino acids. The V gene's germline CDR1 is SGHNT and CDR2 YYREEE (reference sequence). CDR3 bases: TGTGCCAGCAGCTTGGCCGTAGATACGCAGTATTTT. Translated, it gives CASSLAVDTQYF.

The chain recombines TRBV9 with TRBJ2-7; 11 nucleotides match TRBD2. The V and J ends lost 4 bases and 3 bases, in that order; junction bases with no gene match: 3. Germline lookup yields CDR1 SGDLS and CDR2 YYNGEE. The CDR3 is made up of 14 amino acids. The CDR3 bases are TGTGCCAGCAGCTTCGGACTAGCGGGCTACGAGCAGTACTTC. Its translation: CASSFGLAGYEQYF.

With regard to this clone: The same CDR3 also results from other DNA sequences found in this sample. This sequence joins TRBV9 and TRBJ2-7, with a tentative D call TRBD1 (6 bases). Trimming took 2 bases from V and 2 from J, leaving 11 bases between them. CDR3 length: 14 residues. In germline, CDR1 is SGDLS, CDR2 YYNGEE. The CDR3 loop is CASSVGGHTYEQYF. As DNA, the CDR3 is TGTGCCAGCAGCGTTGGGGGACATACCTACGAGCAGTACTTC. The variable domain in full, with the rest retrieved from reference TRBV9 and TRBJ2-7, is DSGVTQTPKHLITATGQRVTLRCSPRSGDLSVYWYQQSLDQGLQFLIQYYNGEERAKGNILERFSAQQFPDLHSELNLSSLELGDSALYFCASSVGGHTYEQYFGPGTRLTVT.

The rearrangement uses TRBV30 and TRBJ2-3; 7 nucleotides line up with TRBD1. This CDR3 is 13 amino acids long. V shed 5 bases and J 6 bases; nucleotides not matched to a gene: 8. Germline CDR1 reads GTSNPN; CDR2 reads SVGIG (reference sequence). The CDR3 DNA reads TGTGCCTGGGGGAAAACAGGGGTGGATACGCAGTATTTT. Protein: CAWGKTGVDTQYF.

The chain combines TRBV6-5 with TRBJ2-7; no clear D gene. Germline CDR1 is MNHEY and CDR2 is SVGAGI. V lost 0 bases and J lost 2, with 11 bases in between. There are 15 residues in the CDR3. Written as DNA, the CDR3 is TGTGCCAGCAGTTACTCGAGTTACCGAACCTACGAGCAGTACTTC. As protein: CASSYSSYRTYEQYF.